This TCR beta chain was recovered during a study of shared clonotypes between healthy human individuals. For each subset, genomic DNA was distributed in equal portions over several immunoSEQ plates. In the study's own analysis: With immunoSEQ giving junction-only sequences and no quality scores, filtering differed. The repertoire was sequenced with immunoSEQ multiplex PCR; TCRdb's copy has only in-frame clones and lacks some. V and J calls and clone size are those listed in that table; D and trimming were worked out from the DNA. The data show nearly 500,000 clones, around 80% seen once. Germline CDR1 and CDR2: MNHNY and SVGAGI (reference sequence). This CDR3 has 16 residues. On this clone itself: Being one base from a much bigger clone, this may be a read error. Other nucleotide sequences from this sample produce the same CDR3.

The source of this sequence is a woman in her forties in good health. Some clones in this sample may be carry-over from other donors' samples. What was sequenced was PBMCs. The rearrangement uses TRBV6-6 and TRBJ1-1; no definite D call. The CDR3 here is CASSYSFGELNTEAFF. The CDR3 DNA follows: TGTGCCAGCAGTTACTCCTTCGGGGAGCTGAACACTGAGGCTTTCTTT.